This T cell receptor (beta chain) was profiled in a study of CD4 T cells in relation to SARS-CoV-2 and coronaviruses. Only in-frame clones appear in the TCRdb table, and some are missing; sequencing was by immunoSEQ multiplex PCR. This sample has under 90,000 clones, with just over 90% found just once. The unexposed donors gave CD4+ T cells in about 2010-2019, prior to COVID-19. There are a few counts of this clone. With 7 bases removed from V and 4 bases from J, the gap between germline ends came to 10 bases. The germline CDR1 and CDR2 sequences are MDHEN and SYDVKM. CDR3 size: 12 residues. This sequence joins TRBV28 and TRBJ1-1; D not resolved. What was sequenced was naive CD4+ T cells from PBMCs. The subset is: naive CD4+ T cells isolated by negative enrichment. This clonotype was obtained from a human donor in good health. CDR3 nucleotide sequence: TGTGCCAGCATAGAGGCCGGCACTGAAGCTTTCTTT. It is translated as CASIEAGTEAFF.